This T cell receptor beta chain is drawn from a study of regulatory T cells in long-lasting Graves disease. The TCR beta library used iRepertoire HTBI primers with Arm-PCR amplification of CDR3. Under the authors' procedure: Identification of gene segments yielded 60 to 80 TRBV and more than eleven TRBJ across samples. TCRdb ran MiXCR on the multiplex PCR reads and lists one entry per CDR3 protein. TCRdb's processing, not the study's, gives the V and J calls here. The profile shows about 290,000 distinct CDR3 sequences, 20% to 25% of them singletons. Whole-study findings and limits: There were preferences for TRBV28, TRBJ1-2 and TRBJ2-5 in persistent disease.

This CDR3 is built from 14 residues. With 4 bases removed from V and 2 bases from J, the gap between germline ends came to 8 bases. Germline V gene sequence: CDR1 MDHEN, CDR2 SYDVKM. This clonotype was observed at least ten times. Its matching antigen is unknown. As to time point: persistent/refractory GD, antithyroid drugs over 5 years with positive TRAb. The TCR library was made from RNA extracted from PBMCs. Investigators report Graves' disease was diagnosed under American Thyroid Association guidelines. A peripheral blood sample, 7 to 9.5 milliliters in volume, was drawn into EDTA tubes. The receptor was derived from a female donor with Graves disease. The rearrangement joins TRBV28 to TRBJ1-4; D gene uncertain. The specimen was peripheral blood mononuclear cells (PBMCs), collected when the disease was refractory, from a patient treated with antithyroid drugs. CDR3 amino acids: CASSSAATNEKLFF. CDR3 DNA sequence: TGTGCCAGCAGTTCTGCCGCCACTAATGAAAAACTGTTTTTT.